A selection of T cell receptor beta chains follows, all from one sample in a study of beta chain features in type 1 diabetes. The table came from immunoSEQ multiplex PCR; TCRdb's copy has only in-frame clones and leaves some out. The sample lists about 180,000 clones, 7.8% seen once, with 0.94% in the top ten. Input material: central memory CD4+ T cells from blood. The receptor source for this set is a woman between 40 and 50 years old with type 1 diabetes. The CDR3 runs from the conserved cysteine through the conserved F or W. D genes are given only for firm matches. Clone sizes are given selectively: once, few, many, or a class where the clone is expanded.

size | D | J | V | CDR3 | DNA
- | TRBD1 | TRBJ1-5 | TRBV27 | CASRGQGGQPQHF | TGTGCCAGCAGGGGACAGGGTGGTCAGCCCCAGCATTTT
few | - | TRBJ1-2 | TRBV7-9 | CASSFEVRGQSYTF | TGTGCCAGCAGCTTTGAGGTCCGCGGCCAGAGCTACACCTTC
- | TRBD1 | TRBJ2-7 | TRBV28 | CASREGQDEQYF | TGTGCCAGCAGGGAGGGACAGGACGAGCAGTACTTC
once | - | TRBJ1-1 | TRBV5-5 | CASSLWGGDTEAFF | TGTGCCAGCAGCTTGTGGGGAGGAGACACTGAAGCTTTCTTT
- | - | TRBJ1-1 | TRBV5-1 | CASSEVEGTEAFF | TGCGCCAGCAGCGAGGTAGAGGGCACTGAAGCTTTCTTT
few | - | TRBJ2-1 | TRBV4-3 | CASSQDKGRNEQFF | TGCGCCAGCAGCCAAGATAAGGGGCGCAATGAGCAGTTCTTC
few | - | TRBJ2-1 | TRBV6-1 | CASRSVGREQFF | TGTGCCAGCAGGAGTGTTGGGAGAGAGCAGTTCTTC
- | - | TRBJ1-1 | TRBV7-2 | CASSSQGTNTEAFF | TGCGCCAGCAGCAGCCAGGGGACGAACACTGAAGCTTTCTTT
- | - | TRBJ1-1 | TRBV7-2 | CASSLSPGRALGAFF | TGTGCCAGCAGCTTAAGTCCAGGGAGGGCCCTCGGAGCTTTCTTT
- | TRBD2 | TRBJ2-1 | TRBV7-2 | CASSLELAGYLKGEWQFF | TGTGCCAGCAGCTTAGAACTAGCGGGGTACCTTAAGGGGGAATGGCAGTTCTTC
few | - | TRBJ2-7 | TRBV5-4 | CASSLGQGGYEQYF | TGTGCCAGCAGCTTGGGCCAGGGAGGCTACGAGCAGTACTTC
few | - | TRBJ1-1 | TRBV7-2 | CASSLAQESFF | TGTGCCAGCAGCTTAGCGCAAGAGTCTTTCTTT
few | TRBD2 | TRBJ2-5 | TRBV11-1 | CASSPGLAGETQYF | TGTGCCAGCAGCCCCGGACTAGCGGGAGAGACCCAGTACTTC
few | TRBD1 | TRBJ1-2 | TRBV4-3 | CASSQWATGAGYTF | TGCGCCAGCAGCCAGTGGGCGACAGGGGCTGGCTACACCTTC
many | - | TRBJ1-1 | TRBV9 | CASSPERLRNTEAFF | TGTGCCAGCAGCCCTGAGAGACTCCGGAACACTGAAGCTTTCTTT
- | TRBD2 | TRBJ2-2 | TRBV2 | CASSRTSTNTGELFF | TGTGCCAGCAGTCGGACTAGTACTAACACCGGGGAGCTGTTTTTT
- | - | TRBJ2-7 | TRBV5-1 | CASSTQGGPQYF | TGCGCCAGCAGCACCCAAGGGGGTCCGCAGTACTTC
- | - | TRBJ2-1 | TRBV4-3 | CASSTEGMRGHEQFF | TGCGCCAGCAGCACCGAGGGGATGCGGGGCCATGAGCAGTTCTTC
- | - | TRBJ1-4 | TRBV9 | CASKTGAATNEKLFF | TGTGCCAGCAAGACTGGGGCCGCAACTAATGAAAAACTGTTTTTT
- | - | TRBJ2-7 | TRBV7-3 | CASSFSVSYEQYF | TGTGCCAGCAGCTTTAGCGTGTCCTACGAGCAGTACTTC
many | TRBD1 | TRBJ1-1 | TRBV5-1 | CASSIAGTGREVTEAFF | TGCGCCAGCAGCATCGCCGGGACAGGGAGGGAGGTCACTGAAGCTTTCTTT
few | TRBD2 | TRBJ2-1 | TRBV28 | CASSTPGTSGRAKQFF | TGTGCCAGCAGTACCCCCGGGACTAGCGGGAGGGCCAAGCAGTTCTTC
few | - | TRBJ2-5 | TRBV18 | CASSPSLNRARQETQYF | TGTGCCAGCTCACCATCCCTCAACAGGGCCCGCCAAGAGACCCAGTACTTC
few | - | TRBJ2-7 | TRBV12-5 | CASRAPSGEQYF | TGTGCTAGTCGCGCGCCCAGCGGCGAGCAGTACTTC
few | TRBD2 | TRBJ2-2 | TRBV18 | CASSPLTSGRVTGELFF | TGTGCCAGCTCACCATTGACTAGCGGGAGGGTCACCGGGGAGCTGTTTTTT
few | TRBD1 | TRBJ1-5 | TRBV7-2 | CASSLGWTGNQPQHF | TGTGCCAGCAGCTTAGGTTGGACAGGGAATCAGCCCCAGCATTTT
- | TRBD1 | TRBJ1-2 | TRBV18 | CASSPGAGGSLRGYTF | TGTGCCAGCTCACCCGGGGCAGGGGGGTCCCTACGTGGCTACACCTTC
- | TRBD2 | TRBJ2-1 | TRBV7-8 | CASSRTSGGTYNEQFF | TGTGCCAGCAGCCGGACTAGCGGGGGGACCTACAATGAGCAGTTCTTC
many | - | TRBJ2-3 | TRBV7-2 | CASSPRDTQYF | TGTGCCAGCAGCCCGAGAGATACGCAGTATTTT
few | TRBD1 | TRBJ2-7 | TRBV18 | CASSPITLRDRTYEQYF | TGTGCCAGCTCACCGATCACTTTAAGGGACAGGACCTACGAGCAGTACTTC
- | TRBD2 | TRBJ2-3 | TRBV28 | CASSPQAGADTQYF | TGTGCCAGCAGTCCTCAGGCGGGAGCGGATACGCAGTATTTT
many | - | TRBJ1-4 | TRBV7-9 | CASSSQGGEEKLFF | TGTGCCAGCAGCTCCCAAGGGGGAGAGGAAAAACTGTTTTTT
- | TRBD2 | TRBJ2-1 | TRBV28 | CASSFQRGSEQFF | TGTGCCAGCAGTTTTCAGCGGGGGAGTGAGCAGTTCTTC
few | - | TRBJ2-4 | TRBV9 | CASSLRKGVAKNIQYF | TGTGCCAGCAGCCTGAGGAAAGGGGTGGCCAAAAACATTCAGTACTTC
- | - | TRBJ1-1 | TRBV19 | CASSPSPREAFF | TGTGCCAGTAGTCCGTCTCCCAGAGAAGCTTTCTTT
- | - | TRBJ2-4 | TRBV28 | CASSLNVGSQNIQYF | TGTGCCAGCAGTTTGAATGTGGGGAGCCAAAACATTCAGTACTTC
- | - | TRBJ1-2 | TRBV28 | CASSSPGEVPSLNGYTF | TGTGCCAGCAGTTCCCCCGGAGAGGTTCCGTCCCTGAATGGCTACACCTTC
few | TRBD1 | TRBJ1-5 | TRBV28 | CASSPNTGVGNQPQHF | TGTGCCAGCAGTCCGAATACAGGGGTTGGCAATCAGCCCCAGCATTTT
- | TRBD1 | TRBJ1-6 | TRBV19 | CASSSEGALNNSPLHF | TGTGCCAGTAGTTCGGAGGGGGCGCTGAACAATTCACCCCTCCACTTT
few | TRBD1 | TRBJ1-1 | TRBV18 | CASSPRTGTGVTEAFF | TGTGCCAGCTCACCTAGAACCGGGACAGGGGTGACTGAAGCTTTCTTT
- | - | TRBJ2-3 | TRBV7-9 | CASSLGGGRTDTQYF | TGTGCCAGCAGCTTGGGAGGGGGACGCACAGATACGCAGTATTTT
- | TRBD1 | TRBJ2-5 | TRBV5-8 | CASSARQGIETQYF | TGTGCCAGCAGCGCCCGACAGGGGATAGAGACCCAGTACTTC